The 23 T cell receptor beta chains in this list originate from one sample, sequenced in a study of blood T cell repertoires in COVID-19. Clones were read by immunoSEQ multiplex PCR, and TCRdb kept only the in-frame ones, dropping some. The profile covers fewer than 300,000 clones, with about 81% appearing a single time and roughly 1.5% taken by the ten largest. Sequences were obtained from peripheral blood. These receptors all stem from a human donor with COVID-19, enrolled during active disease. The donor label of this sample is uncertain.

This chain connects TRBV7-9 to TRBJ2-1, with TRBD2 matching 13 bases. The CDR3 extends over 17 amino acids. Trimming removed 5 bases from V and 6 bases from J; junction bases left unmatched: 10. CDR1 and CDR2 (germline): SEHNR, FQNEAQ (reference sequence). The CDR3 nucleotides are TGTGCCAGCAGCATCAGCGATGGACTAGCGGGAGCCAATGAGCAGTTCTTC. This sequence encodes CASSISDGLAGANEQFF.

The chain is built from TRBV30 and TRBJ2-7; D might be TRBD2 (6 bases). This CDR3 contains 12 residues. Trimming stripped 4 bases from V and 3 bases from J, with 10 bases between. The V gene's germline CDR1 is GTSNPN and CDR2 SVGIG (reference sequence). In DNA form, the CDR3 reads TGTGCCTGGACTTTGGGGGGCTACGAGCAGTACTTC. It translates to CAWTLGGYEQYF.

CDR3 in DNA: TGCGCCAGCAGCAGGGCGGGCCAGGTCACTGAAGCTTTCTTT. This translates into CASSRAGQVTEAFF. The V gene is TRBV5-1, the J gene TRBJ1-1; D call uncertain. V was trimmed by 4 bases and J by 4 bases, leaving 14 bases between them. The CDR3 contains 14 residues. The germline CDR1 and CDR2 sequences are SGHRS and YFSETQ.

The chain employs TRBV6-1 and TRBJ2-3; D is unresolved. The CDR3 extends over 15 amino acids. Germline assignment: CDR1 MNHNS and CDR2 SASEGT. Trimming cost V 1 base and J 0 bases, with 8 bases left between them. In nucleotides, the CDR3 is TGTGCCAGCAGTGAAGAGGTCAGGAGCACAGATACGCAGTATTTT. This encodes CASSEEVRSTDTQYF.

V is TRBV5-6 and J is TRBJ2-1; 7 bases match TRBD2. Per germline, CDR1 SGHDT and CDR2 YYEEEE. The V segment lost 3 bases and the J segment 6 bases; nucleotides outside the gene matches: 15. CDR3 length: 17 residues. The DNA for the CDR3 is TGTGCCAGCAGCTGGGGAGGGCGGGCCCAGGGCTCCAATGAGCAGTTCTTC. It is translated as CASSWGGRAQGSNEQFF.

This clone appeared a single time. The genes are TRBV6-2 or TRBV6-3 and TRBJ2-3; 8 bases agree with TRBD2. Germline assignment: CDR1 MNHEY and CDR2 SVGEGT. The CDR3 is 15 amino acids. J gave up 5 bases and V 5 bases, and 9 bases lay outside the gene matches. CDR3 loop: CASSVSGSGGDTQYF. The CDR3 nucleotides are TGTGCCAGCAGTGTGAGCGGGAGTGGAGGAGATACGCAGTATTTT.

In its sample, this clone was seen a few times. The J gene is TRBJ2-2, the V gene TRBV30; D unclear. CDR3 length: 11 amino acids. Trimming took off 0 bases at V and 8 bases at J, with 4 bases between the two ends. The germline V gene has CDR1 GTSNPN and CDR2 SVGIG (reference sequence). CDR3 coding DNA: TGTGCCTGGAGTGTACTGGGGGAGCTGTTTTTT. This gives the protein CAWSVLGELFF.

This chain joins TRBV29-1 and TRBJ1-2; D might be TRBD1 (5 bases). CDR1 and CDR2 (germline): SQVTM, ANQGSEA. Trimming cost V 2 bases and J 8 bases, with 12 bases left between them. The CDR3 runs 12 residues. The CDR3 nucleotides read TGCAGCGTTGAAATAGGGGTTTGGGGCTACACCTTC. It encodes CSVEIGVWGYTF.

This rearrangement joins TRBV28 to TRBJ1-5; 7 nucleotides agree with TRBD1. V dropped 7 bases and J dropped 6; count of bases not matched to a gene: 6. This CDR3 contains 13 residues. Per the germline V gene, CDR1 is MDHEN and CDR2 is SYDVKM. The CDR3 reads CASIDRVGQPQHF. CDR3 nucleotides: TGTGCCAGCATCGACAGGGTGGGTCAGCCCCAGCATTTT.

This clone has only a few counts. This chain uses TRBV4-1 with TRBJ2-3; TRBD2 matches 7 bases. This CDR3 contains 18 residues. Trimming cost V 1 base and J 1 base; bases outside gene matches: 11. Germline values: CDR1 MGHRA, CDR2 YSYEKL. The CDR3 is CASSQGRAGRYGTDTQYF. The CDR3, as DNA: TGCGCCAGCAGCCAAGGCAGAGCGGGGAGGTATGGCACAGATACGCAGTATTTT.

This clone was recorded only once. The CDR3 region is CASSPGTSGSPNQETQYF. CDR3 nucleotide sequence: TGTGCCAGCAGCCCAGGGACTAGCGGGAGTCCCAACCAAGAGACCCAGTACTTC. The chain is built from TRBV11-3 and TRBJ2-5, with TRBD2 identical over 14 bases. Germline trimming cut 5 bases from V and 0 bases from J; bases unmatched to any gene: 8. Germline V CDR1 and CDR2: SGHNT, YENEEA. The CDR3 spans 18 residues.

V and J are TRBV7-9 and TRBJ1-2, with TRBD1 matching 7 bases. The V gene end was trimmed by 6 bases and the J gene end by 8 bases; junction bases not matched to a gene: 12. CDR3 length: 14 amino acids. From germline, CDR1 is SEHNR and CDR2 FQNEAQ (reference sequence). The CDR3 DNA reads as TGTGCCAGCAGTTCCGACAGGGTCCTTTCGGGCTACACCTTC. It is translated as CASSSDRVLSGYTF.

This chain connects TRBV6-5 to TRBJ1-2, with no clear D. Trimming removed 0 bases at V and 3 bases at J, with 11 bases between. There are 15 residues in the CDR3. Germline-derived CDR1 and CDR2 are MNHEY and SVGAGI. CDR3 bases: TGTGCCAGCAGTTACTCGCCGTCAGTCGACTATGGCTACACCTTC. Translating it yields CASSYSPSVDYGYTF.

This clone was seen repeatedly, ten times or more. The chain employs TRBV3-1 (or the pseudogene TRBV3-2) and TRBJ1-6; no definite D call. This CDR3 spans 14 amino acids. Trimming left V 4 bases short and J 8 bases short, with 12 bases between. CDR1 is LGHDT and CDR2 is YNNKEL in the germline V gene (reference sequence). The CDR3 DNA reads TGTGCCAGCAGCCGAGAGGTGCAGGATTCACCCCTCCACTTT. It codes for CASSREVQDSPLHF.

CDR3 coding DNA: TGTGCCAGTTCAAGGAGGAGCACAGATACGCAGTATTTT. This codes for CASSRRSTDTQYF. V gene TRBV28 combines with J gene TRBJ2-3; D is possibly TRBD2 (5 bases). The CDR3 is made up of 13 amino acids. V lost 9 bases to trimming and J lost 0 bases, with 10 bases between them. Per the germline V gene, CDR1 is MDHEN and CDR2 is SYDVKM.

J is TRBJ1-1 and V is TRBV5-5; the D is unclear. Trimming stripped 1 base from V and 1 base from J, with 11 bases between. Germline CDR1 SGHKS, CDR2 YYEKEE (reference sequence). This CDR3 comprises 15 residues. CDR3 loop: CASSLWGGGNTEAFF. The CDR3 nucleotides read TGTGCCAGCAGCTTGTGGGGAGGCGGGAACACTGAAGCTTTCTTT.

The gene calls are TRBV9 and TRBJ1-1, with D possibly TRBD1 on 6 matching bases. Trimming cost V 3 bases and J 2 bases, with 14 bases left between them. The germline V gene has CDR1 SGDLS and CDR2 YYNGEE. The CDR3 contains 15 residues. CDR3 nucleotides: TGTGCCAGCAGCGGTACAGGGTATCCCAACACTGAAGCTTTCTTT. As protein: CASSGTGYPNTEAFF. The whole variable domain, remainder taken from reference TRBV9 and TRBJ1-1, is DSGVTQTPKHLITATGQRVTLRCSPRSGDLSVYWYQQSLDQGLQFLIQYYNGEERAKGNILERFSAQQFPDLHSELNLSSLELGDSALYFCASSGTGYPNTEAFFGQGTRLTVV.

The CDR3 DNA sequence: TGTGCCACCAGTGATTTTACGGTTCCTTGGGGCTACACCTTC. Its translation is CATSDFTVPWGYTF. The chain couples TRBV24-1 to TRBJ1-2; D ambiguous. The CDR3 is 14 amino acids. Between the trimmed V and J ends, which lost 1 base and 8 bases, there was a span of 13 bases. The germline V gene has CDR1 KGHDR and CDR2 SFDVKD.

The V call is TRBV3-1 (or the pseudogene TRBV3-2), the J call TRBJ2-3, with D perhaps TRBD2 (5 bases). Germline V gene sequence: CDR1 LGHDT, CDR2 YNNKEL (reference sequence). The CDR3 extends over 15 amino acids. V shed 6 bases and J shed 2 bases, with 15 bases lying between them. Here the CDR3 reads CASSSFHSATDTQYF. The CDR3 DNA reads TGTGCCAGCAGTTCCTTTCATAGCGCCACAGATACGCAGTATTTT.

The V call is TRBV7-3, the J call TRBJ1-1; 7 bases agree with TRBD1. The CDR3 covers 14 residues. The ends lost 0 bases at V and 6 bases at J; junction bases unmatched: 4. The V gene's germline CDR1 is SGHTA and CDR2 FQGTGA. CDR3 nucleotide sequence: TGTGCCAGCAGCTTAACGACAGGGAGCGCTGAAGCTTTCTTT. Protein product: CASSLTTGSAEAFF.

The rearrangement joins TRBV6-4 to TRBJ2-2, with D uncertain. The CDR3 covers 14 residues. The germline V gene encodes CDR1 MRHNA and CDR2 SNTAGT. V shed 3 bases and J shed 2 bases, with 7 bases lying between them. This chain's CDR3 is CASSESRNTGELFF. For the CDR3, the DNA is TGTGCCAGCAGTGAGAGCCGAAACACCGGGGAGCTGTTTTTT.

The rearrangement joins TRBV19 to TRBJ2-3, with 10 positions matching TRBD2. Germline lookup yields CDR1 LNHDA and CDR2 SQIVND (reference sequence). The CDR3 loop spans 16 amino acids. The trim removed 5 bases at V and 5 bases at J, leaving 10 bases unmatched. CDR3 DNA: TGTGCCAGTAGTGGGGCTAGCGGGAGTTATGGAGATACGCAGTATTTT. It codes for CASSGASGSYGDTQYF.

As DNA, the CDR3 is TGTGCCAGCAGCCAAGAGTTCGCTAGCGGGAGGATGACCTACGAGCAGTACTTC. Translated, it gives CASSQEFASGRMTYEQYF. The chain carries TRBV3-1 (or the pseudogene TRBV3-2) and TRBJ2-7, with TRBD2 matching over 11 bases. Germline trimming cut 0 bases from V and 2 bases from J; bases unmatched to any gene: 9. Germline-derived CDR1 and CDR2 are LGHDT and YNNKEL (reference sequence). The CDR3 is 18 residues long.